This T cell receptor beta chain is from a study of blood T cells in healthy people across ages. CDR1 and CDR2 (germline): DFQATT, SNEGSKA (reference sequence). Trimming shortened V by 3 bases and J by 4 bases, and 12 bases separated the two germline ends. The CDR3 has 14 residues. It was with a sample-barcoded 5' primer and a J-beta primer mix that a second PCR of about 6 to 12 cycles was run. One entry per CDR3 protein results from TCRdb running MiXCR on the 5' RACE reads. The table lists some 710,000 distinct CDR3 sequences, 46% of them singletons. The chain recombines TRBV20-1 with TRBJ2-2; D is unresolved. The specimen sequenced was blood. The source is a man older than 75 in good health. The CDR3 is CSASPVGSTGELFF. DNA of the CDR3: TGCAGTGCTAGCCCCGTGGGATCCACCGGGGAGCTGTTTTTT.